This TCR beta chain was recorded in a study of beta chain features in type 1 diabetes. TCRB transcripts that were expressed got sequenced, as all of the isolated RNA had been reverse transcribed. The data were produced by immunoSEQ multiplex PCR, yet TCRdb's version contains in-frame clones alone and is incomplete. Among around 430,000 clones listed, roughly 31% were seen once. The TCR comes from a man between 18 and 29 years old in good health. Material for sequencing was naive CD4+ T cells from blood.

CDR3 residues: CASSLQGDTEAFF. The CDR3 nucleotides read TGTGCCAGCAGCTTACAGGGAGACACTGAAGCTTTCTTT. The chain combines TRBV7-3 with TRBJ1-1, with TRBD1 as a possible D gene (5 bases). Trimming removed 2 bases at V and 3 bases at J, with 7 bases between. CDR3 size: 13 residues. The germline CDR1 and CDR2 sequences are SGHTA and FQGTGA.